Listed below are T cell receptor beta chains from one sample, sequenced in a study of blood T cell repertoires in COVID-19. The data were produced by immunoSEQ multiplex PCR, yet TCRdb's version contains in-frame clones alone and is incomplete. This table has around 110,000 clones, around 80% appearing once. Sequencing was done on a sample of peripheral blood. Receptors originate from a man in his 60s with active or convalescent COVID-19. The CDR3 runs from the conserved cysteine through the conserved F or W. Each record gives: J gene, V gene, clone size, D gene, CDR3 DNA, CDR3 protein. The D gene is left open where the match is weak. A row's size may be missing; if present it is once, few, many or a size class.

>TRBJ2-1|TRBV7-3|.|TRBD1
TGTGCCAGCAGCCTAGGGACAGACTCCTACAATGAGCAGTTCTTC
CASSLGTDSYNEQFF
>TRBJ2-5|TRBV10-3|.|.
TGTGCCATCAGTGACTCGACAGGTAAAGAGACCCAGTACTTC
CAISDSTGKETQYF
>TRBJ1-1|TRBV5-1|.|.
TGCGCCAGCAGCTTCCTCGGGATGCGCGGGGACACTGAAGCTTTCTTT
CASSFLGMRGDTEAFF
>TRBJ1-2|TRBV18|.|TRBD1
TGTGCCAGCTCTCAAACCCTGGGGGACAGGGGGCTCTATGGCTACACCTTC
CASSQTLGDRGLYGYTF
>TRBJ2-7|TRBV30|once|TRBD1
TGTGCCTGGAGTCCGGGACAGAGGCACGAGCAGTACTTC
CAWSPGQRHEQYF
>TRBJ2-3|TRBV7-2|.|.
TGTGCCAGCAGCCGTGGGCGGGGCACAGATACGCAGTATTTT
CASSRGRGTDTQYF
>TRBJ1-3|TRBV7-8|.|.
TGTGCCAGCAGCTACAGCGGTGGAAACACCATATATTTT
CASSYSGGNTIYF
>TRBJ2-1|TRBV6-5|few|.
TGTGCCAGCAGCCCCAGCTCCTACAATGAGCAGTTCTTC
CASSPSSYNEQFF
>TRBJ2-2|TRBV6-5|few|TRBD1
TGTGCCAGCAGTTACTCACAGGGGAATGCCGGGGAGCTGTTTTTT
CASSYSQGNAGELFF
>TRBJ2-7|TRBV20-1|.|TRBD2
TGCAGTGCTAGTGGTAGCGGGAGGGCGCGCTACGAGCAGTACTTC
CSASGSGRARYEQYF
>TRBJ2-1|TRBV9|.|TRBD1
TGTGCCAGCAGCCCCGGGACAGCCTACAATGAGCAGTTCTTC
CASSPGTAYNEQFF
>TRBJ1-6|TRBV14|.|.
TGTGCCAGCAGCCTCGGGTGGGGGGGTTCACCCCTCCACTTT
CASSLGWGGSPLHF
>TRBJ1-6|TRBV20-1|once|.
TGCAGTGCTAGTTTACGAAACAGGGTCGGCTCACCCCTCCACTTT
CSASLRNRVGSPLHF
>TRBJ1-1|TRBV6-5|few|TRBD1
TGTGCCAGCAGTTGGCGACAGGGGGCTTGGACTGAAGCTTTCTTT
CASSWRQGAWTEAFF
>TRBJ1-5|TRBV24-1|.|TRBD1
TGTGCCATCAGAGACAGGGAAAATCAGCCCCAGCATTTT
CAIRDRENQPQHF
>TRBJ2-2|TRBV19|.|TRBD2
TGTGCCAGTGGGCGGGGGAACGGGGAGCTGTTTTTT
CASGRGNGELFF
>TRBJ2-3|TRBV7-3|.|.
TGTGCCAGCAGCTTAAGTCTCCTGCGGTCAGATACGCAGTATTTT
CASSLSLLRSDTQYF
>TRBJ2-1|TRBV27|.|TRBD2
TGTGCCAGCAGGAGATCGGGACTAGCGGGAGTAGTATATGGTGAGCAGTTCTTC
CASRRSGLAGVVYGEQFF
>TRBJ2-1|TRBV15|.|TRBD2
TGTGCCACCAGCAGAGTTCCTCGCGGGAGAGTTGTTGATGAGCAGTTCTTC
CATSRVPRGRVVDEQFF
>TRBJ1-3|TRBV5-1|few|.
TGCGCCAGCAGCCCGGGGGACGTTGGAAACACCATATATTTT
CASSPGDVGNTIYF
>TRBJ2-1|TRBV24-1|few|TRBD1
TGTGCCACCAGTGATTTTGGACAGGGTATCGGCAATGAGCAGTTCTTC
CATSDFGQGIGNEQFF
>TRBJ2-1|TRBV4-3|.|TRBD1
TGCGCCAGCAGCCAAGCTCTGACAGGGGGCACCTACAATGAGCAGTTCTTC
CASSQALTGGTYNEQFF
>TRBJ2-3|TRBV18|.|.
TGTGCCAGCTCACCTACCGGGGAGCAGTATTTT
CASSPTGEQYF
>TRBJ1-5|TRBV18|.|.
TGTGCCAGCTCACCGACAGGACTTAGCAATCAGCCCCAGCATTTT
CASSPTGLSNQPQHF
>TRBJ1-1|TRBV15|.|.
TGTGCCACCAGCAGAGATTCAGGGGCCCGAGCTTTCTTT
CATSRDSGARAFF
>TRBJ1-2|TRBV10-1|.|.
TGCGCCAGCAGGACAGGCCGAAACTATGGCTACACCTTC
CASRTGRNYGYTF
>TRBJ1-5|TRBV19|once|.
TGTGCCAGTAGTATAGGGAGGGTCCGTATGAGCAATCAGCCCCAGCATTTT
CASSIGRVRMSNQPQHF
>TRBJ1-2|TRBV12-5|.|TRBD1
TGTGCTAGTGGACTCGGGACAGGGTATGGCTACACCTTC
CASGLGTGYGYTF
>TRBJ1-1|TRBV28|.|TRBD1
TGTGCCACCGGGACAGGCCACAACACTGAAGCTTTCTTT
CATGTGHNTEAFF
>TRBJ2-5|TRBV7-9|.|.
TGTGCCAGCAGTCTCCAAGAGACCCAGTACTTC
CASSLQETQYF
>TRBJ1-2|TRBV5-1|.|.
TGCGCCAGCAGCCCCGGGACTGGGGTTTGGTATGGCTACACCTTC
CASSPGTGVWYGYTF
>TRBJ2-7|TRBV5-6|few|TRBD2
TGTGCCAGCAGCTTGGAAACTAGCGCGATAGCAGACGAGCAGTACTTC
CASSLETSAIADEQYF
>TRBJ2-4|TRBV7-2|.|.
TGTGCCAGCAGCCCCGATAGCGTGAACATTCAGTACTTC
CASSPDSVNIQYF
>TRBJ2-5|TRBV4-1|.|TRBD1
TGCGCCAGCAGCCAAGAGCGGGACAGGGGCGGAGAGACCCAGTACTTC
CASSQERDRGGETQYF
>TRBJ2-3|TRBV5-1|.|.
TGCGCCAGCGCGCGGGCTAGCGACACAGATACGCAGTATTTT
CASARASDTDTQYF
>TRBJ2-5|TRBV2|.|.
TGTGCCAGCAGTGAAATTTCTCGGGGGCAAGAGACCCAGTACTTC
CASSEISRGQETQYF
>TRBJ2-5|TRBV28|.|TRBD1
TGTGCCAGCAGGATACAGGGGCAAGAGACCCAGTACTTC
CASRIQGQETQYF
>TRBJ2-2|TRBV6-6|many|TRBD2
TGTGCCAGCAGTTACTCGACTAGCGGGAACACCGGGGAGCTGTTTTTT
CASSYSTSGNTGELFF
>TRBJ1-3|TRBV15|.|.
TGTGCCACCAGCAGAGATTCTACGGGGGGAAACACCATATATTTT
CATSRDSTGGNTIYF
>TRBJ2-3|TRBV18|.|TRBD2
TGTGCCAGCTCACCGGGACTAGTCGGTGCTACGCAGTATTTT
CASSPGLVGATQYF
>TRBJ1-5|TRBV7-9|.|.
TGTGCCAGCAGCTTGGCCAATCAGCCCCAGCATTTT
CASSLANQPQHF